This T cell receptor beta chain is drawn from a study of Graves' ophthalmopathy and Graves' hyperthyroidism. This clonotype has a count of ten or more. Stable hyperthyroidism denotes an absence of ophthalmopathy throughout 18 months of follow-up. Hyperthyroidism patients had new diagnoses, durations under 2 months, and ages of 18 to 65. Beta-chain TCR CDR3 regions were amplified from RNA transcripts. HTBI-primed first-round RT-PCR preceded second-round multiplex PCR. TCRdb re-analysed the multiplex PCR reads in MiXCR, keeping a single row per CDR3 protein. The sample has approximately 380,000 distinct CDR3 sequences, more than 20% seen once; the top ten hold under 3.5%. The receptor's source is a woman aged 18-35 years with stable Graves' hyperthyroidism. Sequencing was performed on peripheral blood.

The CDR3 region is CSARLDTQYF. CDR3 bases: TGCAGTGCGAGGTTAGATACGCAGTATTTT. This chain links TRBV20-1 with TRBJ2-3; D is uncertain. Germline CDR1 reads DFQATT; CDR2 reads SNEGSKA (reference sequence). V lost 6 bases and J 5 bases, leaving 6 bases between the germline ends. The CDR3 has 10 residues.